The entry below gives a single T cell receptor (beta chain) sequence along with its context. The sample comes from a study of T cell responses to AZD1222 COVID-19 vaccine. The method was immunoSEQ multiplex PCR; TCRdb's version includes in-frame clones alone and lacks a portion of them. The table shows under 150,000 clones, with just under 95% occurring only once. This TCR was sampled from an adult in good health. The sample was peripheral blood, taken on day 0 of AZD1222 vaccination.

The DNA of the CDR3 is TGCAGCGTTGGACAGGGCAGCTCCTACGAGCAGTACTTC. Protein: CSVGQGSSYEQYF. The chain couples TRBV29-1 to TRBJ2-7, with 7 bases that match TRBD1. Germline assignment: CDR1 SQVTM and CDR2 ANQGSEA. This CDR3 has 13 amino acids. J gave up 0 bases and V 4 bases, and 3 bases lay outside the gene matches.